This TCR beta chain was obtained from a study of tumor-infiltrating lymphocytes in localized non-small cell lung cancer. Across the whole study: Patients included smokers and never-smokers with various histologies, some sampled after neoadjuvant chemotherapy. Study-level findings and limits: Tumor T-cell fraction was not associated with recurrence-free survival. Not all patients were TCR sequenced, owing to tissue quantity. Tumors had more T cell infiltration than uninvolved lung, per TCRbeta sequencing and CD3 counts.

Assay used: immunoSEQ multiplex PCR; TCRdb lists only in-frame clones, some missing. The sample holds more than 9,500 clones, about nine tenths seen once. After removal of 3 bases from V and 4 bases from J, the junction contained 6 bases not matched to a gene. This CDR3 has 15 residues. The germline gives CDR1 SGHDT, CDR2 YYEEEE. As to this clone: Its target is not known.

J is TRBJ2-5 and V is TRBV5-6; TRBD2 aligns across 10 bases. This clonotype originated in a human donor with non-small cell lung cancer. Material: lung tumor tissue. The CDR3 DNA follows: TGTGCCAGCAGCTCCCTAGCGGGAGAGGGAGAGACCCAGTACTTC. As protein: CASSSLAGEGETQYF.